The clone carrying this T cell receptor beta chain was seen a few times. The read is 3 residues too short to cover the CDR3 end, so that end is filled in from the germline J gene. This record belongs to a study of T cell clonality in common variable immunodeficiency. The V and J ends lost 0 bases and 4 bases respectively, with 10 bases between them. Germline V gene sequence: CDR1 SGHKS, CDR2 YYEKEE (reference sequence). The CDR3 is made up of 14 amino acids. Caucasian heritage predominated among both patients and controls. Produced via immunoSEQ multiplex PCR; TCRdb's table is partial and in-frame only. This sample carries around 39,000 clones, none of them present only once.

The sequenced sample was peripheral blood mononuclear cells. This chain joins TRBV5-5 and TRBJ1-2, with a possible D match to TRBD1 (5 bases). The receptor was isolated from a person aged 18 to 70 in good health. The sequenced CDR3 bases are TGTGCCAGCAGCTTGGCCGGGACTCTCTATGGC. This sequence encodes CASSLAGTLYG. The full CDR3 is CASSLAGTLYGYTF.